Listed below are T cell receptor beta chains from one sample, sequenced in a study of early T cells in non-severe SARS-CoV-2 infection. Each CDR3 protein is one row after TCRdb ran MiXCR on the 5' RACE reads. The table includes roughly 45,000 distinct CDR3 sequences, about 6.2% detected once. The sample here was whole blood, taken at baseline. These receptors all come from an adult who was a healthcare worker with PCR-confirmed SARS-CoV-2 infection or an uninfected control (not recorded which). The CDR3 runs from the conserved cysteine through the conserved F or W. A D gene is named only where the DNA matches it firmly. Size tells how often a clone was seen (once, few, many) or the class of an expanded clone, and some rows leave it out.

abundance: few; d_gene: TRBD2; v_gene: TRBV10-3; j_gene: TRBJ2-7; CDR3nt: TGTGCCATCAGAGTTGTAGGCAAAGCGGGAACCTACGAGCAGTACTTC; CDR3aa: CAIRVVGKAGTYEQYF
abundance: few; d_gene: .; v_gene: TRBV7-6; j_gene: TRBJ2-1; CDR3nt: TGTGCCAGCAGCTTAGTAGGAGGCGATGAGCAGTTCTTC; CDR3aa: CASSLVGGDEQFF
abundance: many; d_gene: .; v_gene: TRBV10-3; j_gene: TRBJ2-3; CDR3nt: TGTGCCATCAGTGGAAGGTTGGGGGTTTCTAGCACAGATACGCAGTATTTT; CDR3aa: CAISGRLGVSSTDTQYF
abundance: many; d_gene: TRBD1; v_gene: TRBV5-6; j_gene: TRBJ1-2; CDR3nt: TGTGCCAGCAGCCCCGGGACAGGGGGCGCGGCTGGCTACACCTTC; CDR3aa: CASSPGTGGAAGYTF
abundance: few; d_gene: .; v_gene: TRBV5-1; j_gene: TRBJ2-3; CDR3nt: TGCGCCAGCAGCGCCGGGACTGCCACAGATACGCAGTATTTT; CDR3aa: CASSAGTATDTQYF
abundance: .; d_gene: TRBD1; v_gene: TRBV5-4; j_gene: TRBJ1-1; CDR3nt: TGTGCCAGCAGCCTAACGACAGGGGCCATGAACACTGAAGCTTTCTTT; CDR3aa: CASSLTTGAMNTEAFF
abundance: .; d_gene: TRBD1; v_gene: TRBV7-6; j_gene: TRBJ2-5; CDR3nt: TGTGCCAGCAGCGCCTCAGGGGGACAAGAGACCCAGTACTTC; CDR3aa: CASSASGGQETQYF
abundance: .; d_gene: .; v_gene: TRBV12-3/TRBV12-4; j_gene: TRBJ1-5; CDR3nt: TGTGCCAGCAGGAGATCTAGCAATCAGCCCCAGCATTTT; CDR3aa: CASRRSSNQPQHF
abundance: many; d_gene: .; v_gene: TRBV20-1; j_gene: TRBJ2-7; CDR3nt: TGCAGTGGGCCAATGGGGCAGGGGCAGTACTTC; CDR3aa: CSGPMGQGQYF
abundance: .; d_gene: .; v_gene: TRBV10-3; j_gene: TRBJ1-2; CDR3nt: TGTGCCATCAGTGGAGCGGCAGATTATGGCTACACCTTC; CDR3aa: CAISGAADYGYTF
abundance: many; d_gene: .; v_gene: TRBV6-6; j_gene: TRBJ2-7; CDR3nt: TGTGCCAGCAGTTACTCCGCACCCCCGGGGGAGCAGTACTTC; CDR3aa: CASSYSAPPGEQYF
abundance: many; d_gene: .; v_gene: TRBV29-1; j_gene: TRBJ2-6; CDR3nt: TGCAGCGTTTTGGATGGCACAGGCTCTGGGGCCAACGTCCTGACTTTC; CDR3aa: CSVLDGTGSGANVLTF
abundance: many; d_gene: .; v_gene: TRBV10-3; j_gene: TRBJ2-1; CDR3nt: TGTGCCATCAGTTATAAGGGCAGCCAGGACAATGAGCAGTTCTTC; CDR3aa: CAISYKGSQDNEQFF
abundance: .; d_gene: TRBD2; v_gene: TRBV4-2; j_gene: TRBJ2-3; CDR3nt: TGTGCCAGCAGCCAATTAATCGGGCTAGCGGATGACACAGATACGCAGTATTTT; CDR3aa: CASSQLIGLADDTDTQYF
abundance: few; d_gene: TRBD2; v_gene: TRBV20-1; j_gene: TRBJ2-7; CDR3nt: TGCAGTGCACGTACTAGCGGGAGGTCCTACGAGCAGTACTTC; CDR3aa: CSARTSGRSYEQYF
abundance: few; d_gene: .; v_gene: TRBV19; j_gene: TRBJ2-3; CDR3nt: TGTGCCATCGGCCTGTCGGGTACAGATACGCAGTATTTT; CDR3aa: CAIGLSGTDTQYF
abundance: .; d_gene: TRBD1; v_gene: TRBV24-1; j_gene: TRBJ2-1; CDR3nt: TGTGCCACCAGTGATCGCACAACAGGGGGACACAATGAGCAGTTCTTC; CDR3aa: CATSDRTTGGHNEQFF
abundance: many; d_gene: .; v_gene: TRBV5-6; j_gene: TRBJ1-3; CDR3nt: TGTGCCAGCAGCTTGATTGGAAACACCATATATTTT; CDR3aa: CASSLIGNTIYF
abundance: .; d_gene: TRBD2; v_gene: TRBV28; j_gene: TRBJ2-7; CDR3nt: TGTGCCAGCAGTGCCATAGCGGGAGCCCACGAGCAGTACTTC; CDR3aa: CASSAIAGAHEQYF
abundance: few; d_gene: TRBD1; v_gene: TRBV28; j_gene: TRBJ2-1; CDR3nt: TGTGCCAGCAGTTTTCAGGGGGCTCGCGAGCAGTTCTTC; CDR3aa: CASSFQGAREQFF
abundance: few; d_gene: TRBD1; v_gene: TRBV18; j_gene: TRBJ1-2; CDR3nt: TGTGCCAGCTCAGACAGGGATGGCTACACCTTC; CDR3aa: CASSDRDGYTF
abundance: few; d_gene: .; v_gene: TRBV6-6; j_gene: TRBJ1-3; CDR3nt: TGTGCCACTAGAGACAGGTCGTTCTCTGGAAACACCATATATTTT; CDR3aa: CATRDRSFSGNTIYF
abundance: many; d_gene: TRBD2; v_gene: TRBV20-1; j_gene: TRBJ2-1; CDR3nt: TGCAGTGCTAGGGCCCCCGGGAGGGCCCGTGAGCAGTTCTTC; CDR3aa: CSARAPGRAREQFF
abundance: few; d_gene: .; v_gene: TRBV20-1; j_gene: TRBJ1-1; CDR3nt: TGCAGTGCTAGCGGGAGTAACACTGAAGCTTTCTTT; CDR3aa: CSASGSNTEAFF
abundance: .; d_gene: .; v_gene: TRBV6-6; j_gene: TRBJ1-1; CDR3nt: TGTGCCAGCAGCCACAGGTCGGGGGGTGAAGCTTTCTTT; CDR3aa: CASSHRSGGEAFF
abundance: .; d_gene: TRBD1; v_gene: TRBV27; j_gene: TRBJ1-1; CDR3nt: TGTGCCAGCAGTCCGTACGGGACAGTGGGTACTGAAGCTTTCTTT; CDR3aa: CASSPYGTVGTEAFF
abundance: few; d_gene: TRBD2; v_gene: TRBV7-9; j_gene: TRBJ2-2; CDR3nt: TGTGCCAGCTTCGGCGCGGGAGTGCGAAACACCGGGGAGCTGTTTTTT; CDR3aa: CASFGAGVRNTGELFF
abundance: many; d_gene: TRBD2; v_gene: TRBV19; j_gene: TRBJ2-4; CDR3nt: TGTGCCAGTAGTATTGAATCCAGACTAGCGGGAGCCAAAAACATTCAGTACTTC; CDR3aa: CASSIESRLAGAKNIQYF
abundance: .; d_gene: .; v_gene: TRBV20-1; j_gene: TRBJ2-5; CDR3nt: TGCAGTGCTCCCCGGGCAGGCCAAGAGACCCAGTACTTC; CDR3aa: CSAPRAGQETQYF
abundance: many; d_gene: TRBD1; v_gene: TRBV5-1; j_gene: TRBJ2-1; CDR3nt: TGCGCCAGCAGCCTCTCGGGACAGGGGGCTCGAGAGCAGTTCTTC; CDR3aa: CASSLSGQGAREQFF
abundance: .; d_gene: .; v_gene: TRBV11-2; j_gene: TRBJ2-2; CDR3nt: TGTGCCAGCAGCCCCAGGCGGGGGAACACCGGGGAGCTGTTTTTT; CDR3aa: CASSPRRGNTGELFF
abundance: .; d_gene: .; v_gene: TRBV10-3; j_gene: TRBJ2-3; CDR3nt: TGTGCCATCAACTCTCAAGCCACAGATACGCAGTATTTT; CDR3aa: CAINSQATDTQYF
abundance: few; d_gene: TRBD1; v_gene: TRBV29-1; j_gene: TRBJ1-1; CDR3nt: TGCAGCGTCCCCCCTCAGGGGGTGAGTCTGAACACTGAAGCTTTCTTT; CDR3aa: CSVPPQGVSLNTEAFF
abundance: .; d_gene: .; v_gene: TRBV6-1; j_gene: TRBJ1-4; CDR3nt: TGTGCCAGCAGTCCGCGGACGGAACCTAATGAAAAACTGTTTTTT; CDR3aa: CASSPRTEPNEKLFF
abundance: few; d_gene: .; v_gene: TRBV9; j_gene: TRBJ2-3; CDR3nt: TGTGCCAGCAGCGTAGACCCAGGCGGAGCCGTGGCAGATACGCAGTATTTT; CDR3aa: CASSVDPGGAVADTQYF
abundance: .; d_gene: .; v_gene: TRBV3-1; j_gene: TRBJ2-7; CDR3nt: TGTGCCAGCAGCCAAGTAACGGGGTACGGCCACGAGCAGTACTTC; CDR3aa: CASSQVTGYGHEQYF
abundance: .; d_gene: .; v_gene: TRBV3-1; j_gene: TRBJ2-3; CDR3nt: TGTGCCAGCAGCCAATCCTTTAGGGGCACAGATACGCAGTATTTT; CDR3aa: CASSQSFRGTDTQYF
abundance: few; d_gene: .; v_gene: TRBV2; j_gene: TRBJ1-1; CDR3nt: TGTGCCAGCAGTTACAGGGCACTGGACACTGAAGCTTTCTTT; CDR3aa: CASSYRALDTEAFF
abundance: .; d_gene: TRBD1; v_gene: TRBV29-1; j_gene: TRBJ2-5; CDR3nt: TGCAGCGTGGCCGGGACAGCCGAAGAGACCCAGTACTTC; CDR3aa: CSVAGTAEETQYF
abundance: many; d_gene: TRBD2; v_gene: TRBV27; j_gene: TRBJ2-7; CDR3nt: TGTGCCAGCAGCTATACCGGGGCGGGAGGGACCCCCTACGAGCAGTACTTC; CDR3aa: CASSYTGAGGTPYEQYF
abundance: few; d_gene: .; v_gene: TRBV24-1; j_gene: TRBJ2-2; CDR3nt: TGTGCCACCAGAGATGCCCCAGGGAAGGGCACCGGGGAGCTGTTTTTT; CDR3aa: CATRDAPGKGTGELFF
abundance: few; d_gene: .; v_gene: TRBV4-2; j_gene: TRBJ2-4; CDR3nt: TGTGCCAGCAGCCAAGATAGGTTCAGTCTCTCAGCCAAAAACATTCAGTACTTC; CDR3aa: CASSQDRFSLSAKNIQYF
abundance: many; d_gene: .; v_gene: TRBV28; j_gene: TRBJ2-2; CDR3nt: TGTGCCAGCAGTTCCCCCGTCGGCATGAAGAGGGAGCTGTTTTTT; CDR3aa: CASSSPVGMKRELFF
abundance: many; d_gene: TRBD1; v_gene: TRBV12-3/TRBV12-4; j_gene: TRBJ1-2; CDR3nt: TGTGCCAGCACCAATCAAGGACAGGGGATTTCTGGCTACACCTTC; CDR3aa: CASTNQGQGISGYTF
abundance: few; d_gene: TRBD1; v_gene: TRBV25-1; j_gene: TRBJ1-6; CDR3nt: TGTGCCAGCAGTCTCGGGACAGCCAATTCACCCCTCCACTTT; CDR3aa: CASSLGTANSPLHF
abundance: .; d_gene: .; v_gene: TRBV7-2; j_gene: TRBJ1-1; CDR3nt: TGTGCCAGCAGCTTAATGGCAGCCATGAACACTGAAGCTTTCTTT; CDR3aa: CASSLMAAMNTEAFF
abundance: .; d_gene: TRBD1; v_gene: TRBV7-2; j_gene: TRBJ1-1; CDR3nt: TGTGCCAGCAGCTACCACAGGGGGACTGAAGCTTTCTTT; CDR3aa: CASSYHRGTEAFF
abundance: .; d_gene: TRBD2; v_gene: TRBV6-4; j_gene: TRBJ2-1; CDR3nt: TGTGCCATCAAGAGGCGACTAGCGGGATTCAATGAGCAGTTCTTC; CDR3aa: CAIKRRLAGFNEQFF
abundance: few; d_gene: .; v_gene: TRBV6-2/TRBV6-3; j_gene: TRBJ1-5; CDR3nt: TGTGCCAGCAGCCAAGACAGATCCAATCAGCCCCAGCATTTT; CDR3aa: CASSQDRSNQPQHF